This T cell receptor (beta chain) emerged from a study of blood T cell repertoires in COVID-19. Turning to the study itself: Italy, Spain and the United States were the sources of the convalescent and acute COVID-19 samples. The analysed material was cDNA or gDNA that came from T cells, B-cell-depleted T cells, or PBMCs.

This clone was seen just once. Per the authors' pipeline: Reference gene primer amplification yielded estimated nucleated cell counts. Profiling relied on immunoSEQ multiplex PCR, and the TCRdb table lists in-frame clones only, not all of them. That table gives V, J and clone size, and the DNA gave D and trimming. This table has around 50,000 clones, roughly 88% appearing once. The CDR3 spans 11 residues. The V gene's germline CDR1 is MDHEN and CDR2 SYDVKM. Trimming cost V 11 bases and J 3 bases, with 10 bases left between them. The rearrangement links TRBV28 to TRBJ1-2; D is possibly TRBD1 (5 bases). Sequenced input: peripheral blood. The clonotype comes from a woman aged 55 to 70 with acute or convalescent COVID-19. DNA for the CDR3: TGTGCCGGGGGGGGTTACTATGGCTACACCTTC. Its translation is CAGGGYYGYTF.